This T cell receptor (beta chain) was found in a study of OX40 agonist ivuxolimab in advanced cancers. Study-wide findings and caveats: Near-lowest levels of clonal expansion characterized partial responders at 0.1-3.0 mg/kg. The expanded peripheral T cells' antigen specificity was not determined. Expanded clones were, on average, more numerous among CD8+ T cells than CD4+.

As concerns this clone: Its antigen is not identified.

Patients with a history of autoimmune disease or on systemic immunosuppression were excluded. Sequenced by immunoSEQ multiplex PCR; TCRdb stores in-frame clones only, minus some. The sample records fewer than 40,000 clones, approximately 79% being singletons. The germline gives CDR1 MGHRA, CDR2 YSYEKL. The CDR3 is 16 amino acids. The trim removed 0 bases at V and 5 bases at J, leaving 7 bases unmatched. This sequence was found in an adult with an advanced solid tumor such as melanoma, head and neck, liver or kidney cancer. Here the sequenced sample was CD4+ or CD8+ T cells sorted from blood, taken in a trial of the OX40 agonist ivuxolimab. The chain employs TRBV4-1 and TRBJ1-5, with 7 nucleotides matching TRBD1. The CDR3 nucleotides are TGCGCCAGCAGCCAAGATCTTGGGACAGATTATCAGCCCCAGCATTTT. Translation: CASSQDLGTDYQPQHF.